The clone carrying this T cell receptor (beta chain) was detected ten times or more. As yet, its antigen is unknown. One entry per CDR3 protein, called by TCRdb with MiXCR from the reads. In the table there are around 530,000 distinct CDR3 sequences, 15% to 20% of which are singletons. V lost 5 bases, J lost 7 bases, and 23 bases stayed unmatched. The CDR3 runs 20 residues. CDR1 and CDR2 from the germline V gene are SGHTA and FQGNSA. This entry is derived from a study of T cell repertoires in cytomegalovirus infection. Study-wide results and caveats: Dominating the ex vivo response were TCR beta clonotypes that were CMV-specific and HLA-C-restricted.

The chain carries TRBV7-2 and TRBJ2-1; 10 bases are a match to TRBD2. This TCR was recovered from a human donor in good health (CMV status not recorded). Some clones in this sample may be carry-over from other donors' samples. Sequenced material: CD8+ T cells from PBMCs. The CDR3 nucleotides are TGTGCCAGCAGCGGCCATCCTCCAACTAGGCTAGCGGGAGCCCTTAATGAGCAGTTCTTC. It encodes CASSGHPPTRLAGALNEQFF.